The 5 T cell receptor beta chains below were found in one sample sequenced in a study of human T cells and chemical hapten exposure. In TCRdb, the RACE reads were re-called with MiXCR into one record per CDR3 protein. The sample carries 300,000 to 450,000 distinct CDR3 sequences, 5.1% recorded once. This sample's time point: pre-sensitization, week 0. Treatment defined: therapeutic diphenylcyclopropenone sensitization with weekly scalp DPC. Sequencing was performed on whole blood, taken in connection with sensitization to the hapten diphenylcyclopropenone (DPC). These receptors all come from a woman aged 50 to 60 with alopecia areata. Some clones in this sample may be carry-over from other donors' samples.

At least ten counts were recorded for this clonotype. The J gene is TRBJ2-5, the V gene TRBV6-6, with 9 bases matching TRBD1. Germline CDR1 is MNHNY and CDR2 is SVGAGI (reference sequence). With V trimmed by 9 bases and J by 2 bases, 10 bases remained unmatched. The CDR3 is 15 amino acids. In nucleotides, the CDR3 is TGTGCCAGTCATACCGGGACAGGGAAGCAAGAGACCCAGTACTTC. Protein: CASHTGTGKQETQYF.

This clonotype has at least ten counts. The chain employs TRBV28 and TRBJ2-1; perhaps TRBD2 as D (5 bases). V was shortened by 11 bases and J by 3 bases, with 11 bases between the two germline ends. The CDR3 loop spans 12 amino acids. CDR1 MDHEN and CDR2 SYDVKM come from the germline V gene. CDR3 region: CAAGVVYNEQFF. CDR3 bases: TGTGCCGCGGGCGTCGTCTACAATGAGCAGTTCTTC.

In DNA form, the CDR3 reads TGTGCCAGCACCGGGGGACAGGCTAGCAATCAGCCCCAGCATTTT. This encodes CASTGGQASNQPQHF. V usage is TRBV6-2 or TRBV6-3 and J usage is TRBJ1-5; the match to TRBD1 covers 8 bases. The germline V gene has CDR1 MNHEY and CDR2 SVGEGT. V shed 7 bases, J shed 0 bases, and the junction held 5 bases outside the gene matches. The CDR3 is 15 amino acids.

Many counts were recorded for this clonotype. The chain uses TRBV7-9 and TRBJ1-5; D is possibly TRBD1 (5 bases). This CDR3 has 14 residues. The germline gives CDR1 SEHNR, CDR2 FQNEAQ (reference sequence). Trimming shortened V by 5 bases and J by 0 bases, and 8 bases separated the two germline ends. CDR3 coding DNA: TGTGCCAGCAGCATTGACAGTAGCAATCAGCCCCAGCATTTT. This encodes CASSIDSSNQPQHF.

This clonotype showed up many times. V usage is TRBV20-1 and J usage is TRBJ2-3, with D maybe TRBD2 (5 bases). V lost 5 bases to trimming and J lost 5 bases, with 14 bases between them. The CDR3 consists of 13 residues. Germline-derived CDR1 and CDR2 are DFQATT and SNEGSKA (reference sequence). CDR3 sequence (DNA): TGCAGTGCTTTAAGGACTCGCAAAGATACGCAGTATTTT. This codes for CSALRTRKDTQYF.